This record looks at one TCR beta chain sequence and its context. Three rounds of nested PCR, following a modified ARM-PCR protocol, produced the TCRbeta library. TCRdb called the multiplex PCR reads again in MiXCR, with one record for every CDR3 protein. This table holds some 51,000 distinct CDR3 sequences, under 75% found once. The germline V gene encodes CDR1 MNHEY and CDR2 SVGEGT. The CDR3 has 11 residues. This sample was included in a study of tumor and adjacent non-tumor tissue in lung cancer. This sample's RNA came from whole unsorted tissue. More than 3 cm separated this lung sample from the edge of the tumor.

The sequence came from a woman between 65 and 79 years old with non-small cell lung cancer. This sequence joins TRBV6-2 or TRBV6-3 and TRBJ2-7; no definite D call. Input material: distant non-tumor lung tissue. The CDR3 DNA follows: TGTCTCAGCAGTTATTCCTACGAGCAGTACTTC. Its translation is CLSSYSYEQYF.